Presented here are 7 T cell receptor beta chains from one specimen sequenced in a study of shared clonotypes between healthy human individuals. In the naive CD8 group, cells lacked CD45RO and were positively selected for CCR7, so terminally differentiated effector memory CD45RA+ cells were left out. TCRdb's table, derived via immunoSEQ multiplex PCR, lists solely in-frame clones and lacks some. The top ten clones hold 24% of a sample with roughly 890,000 clones, around 92% of them seen once. Sequenced: naive CD8+ T cells sorted from blood. The source is a young man in good health.

V usage is TRBV6-1 and J usage is TRBJ2-7; 7 positions agree with TRBD2. Germline CDR1 reads MNHNS; CDR2 reads SASEGT. The junction had 9 bases not matched to a gene; V was cut back by 7 bases and J by 3 bases. This CDR3 region has 14 residues. CDR3 protein: CASTDVGDYYEQYF. The CDR3 DNA follows: TGTGCCAGCACCGACGTTGGGGACTACTACGAGCAGTACTTC.

This clone appeared a single time. The chain recombines TRBV6-1 with TRBJ2-3; 7 nucleotides agree with TRBD1. The CDR3 loop spans 15 amino acids. Trimming took 6 bases from V and 4 from J; bases not matched to a gene: 10. Germline loops: CDR1 MNHNS, CDR2 SASEGT. This CDR3 reads CASRQTGKSPDTQYF. The CDR3 DNA follows: TGTGCCAGCAGACAGACAGGGAAGTCCCCAGATACGCAGTATTTT.

This sequence joins TRBV4-3 and TRBJ2-1, with TRBD2 identical over 8 bases. Germline CDR1 is LGHNA and CDR2 is YSLEER. CDR3 length: 16 amino acids. The junction had 6 bases not matched to a gene; V was cut back by 3 bases and J by 2 bases. CDR3 coding DNA: TGCGCCAGCAGCCATATACTAGCGGATACCTACAATGAGCAGTTCTTC. Translating it yields CASSHILADTYNEQFF.

V usage is TRBV6-5 and J usage is TRBJ1-1; D uncertain. The V end lost 6 bases, the J end lost 7 bases, and 15 bases lay between the germline ends. Germline V CDR1 and CDR2: MNHEY, SVGAGI. The CDR3 contains 13 residues. The CDR3 sequence is CASSYPGWVEAFF. The CDR3 coding sequence is TGTGCCAGCAGCTATCCGGGGTGGGTTGAAGCTTTCTTT.

This chain joins TRBV10-3 and TRBJ2-1, with a tentative D call TRBD2 (6 bases). V was shortened by 8 bases and J by 7 bases, with 18 bases between the two germline ends. Germline CDR1 is ENHRY and CDR2 is SYGVKD. The CDR3 runs 14 residues. CDR3 residues: CAIYRLGAINEQFF. The CDR3 DNA follows: TGTGCCATCTACCGACTAGGGGCTATAAATGAGCAGTTCTTC.

The chain has TRBV10-3 and TRBJ2-7; 12 nucleotides agree with TRBD2. After removal of 0 bases from V and 7 bases from J, the junction contained 7 bases not matched to a gene. From germline, CDR1 is ENHRY and CDR2 SYGVKD. CDR3 length equals 16 residues. DNA for the CDR3: TGTGCCATCAGTGAGTCGCCTAGCGGGAGGGCCGAAGAGCAGTACTTC. Translated, it gives CAISESPSGRAEEQYF.

This chain links TRBV4-2 with TRBJ2-1, with 11 nucleotides matching TRBD2. This CDR3 region has 14 residues. Germline-derived CDR1 and CDR2 are LGHNA and YNFKEQ. V lost 2 bases, J lost 7 bases, and 1 base stayed unmatched. The CDR3 sequence: CASSQLAGGNEQFF. In DNA, the CDR3 is TGTGCCAGCAGCCAACTAGCGGGAGGTAATGAGCAGTTCTTC.